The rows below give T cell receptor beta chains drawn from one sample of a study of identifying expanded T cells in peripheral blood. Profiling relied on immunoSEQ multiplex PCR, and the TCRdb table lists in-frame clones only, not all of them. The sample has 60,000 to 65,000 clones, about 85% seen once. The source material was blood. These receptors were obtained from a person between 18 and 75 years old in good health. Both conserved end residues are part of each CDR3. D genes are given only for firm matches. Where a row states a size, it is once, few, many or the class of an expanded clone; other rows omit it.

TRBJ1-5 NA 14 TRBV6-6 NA TGTGCCAGCAGTTCCCCCCTCAGGGGTCAGCCCCAGCATTTT CASSSPLRGQPQHF
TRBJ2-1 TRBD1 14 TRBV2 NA TGTGCCAGCAGTCCGGGACAGGGATACAATGAGCAGTTCTTC CASSPGQGYNEQFF
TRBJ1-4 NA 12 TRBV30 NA TGTGCCTGGAAGGGGCTCGGTGAAAAACTGTTTTTT CAWKGLGEKLFF
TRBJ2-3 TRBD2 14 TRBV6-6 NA TGTGCCAGCAGCCGCGGGGGGGGCACAGATACGCAGTATTTT CASSRGGGTDTQYF
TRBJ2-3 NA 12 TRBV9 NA TGTGCCAGCAGCGCCGGGACAGATACGCAGTATTTT CASSAGTDTQYF
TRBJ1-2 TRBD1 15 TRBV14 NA TGTGCCAGCAGCCAAGTGGGGACAGGGACCTATGGCTACACCTTC CASSQVGTGTYGYTF
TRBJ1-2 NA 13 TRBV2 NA TGTGCCAGCAGTGAGGATAAAGGGTATGGCTACACCTTC CASSEDKGYGYTF
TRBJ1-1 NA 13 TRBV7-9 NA TGTGCCAGCAACCGACAGCTGAACACTGAAGCTTTCTTT CASNRQLNTEAFF
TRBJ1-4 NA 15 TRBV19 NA TGTGCCAGTAGTTATCGGACGGGGGTTAATGAAAAACTGTTTTTT CASSYRTGVNEKLFF
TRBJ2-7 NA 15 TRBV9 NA TGTGCCAGCAGCCCTAGAGATAGGACAGCCTACGAGCAGTACTTC CASSPRDRTAYEQYF
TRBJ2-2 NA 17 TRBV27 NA TGTGCCAGCAGTTTAAATTTTCGACTCTCGAACACCGGGGAGCTGTTTTTT CASSLNFRLSNTGELFF
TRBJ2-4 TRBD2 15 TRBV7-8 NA TGTGCCAGCAGCACGACTCTAGCGGCGAGGGGCATTCAGTACTTC CASSTTLAARGIQYF
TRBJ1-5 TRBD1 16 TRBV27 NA TGTGCCAGCAGTTTATCATCAGGGGGCTTTAATCAGCCCCAGCATTTT CASSLSSGGFNQPQHF
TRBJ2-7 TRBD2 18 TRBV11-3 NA TGTGCCAGCAGCTTAACACCGGGACTAGCGGGAGGGCAGAACGAGCAGTACTTC CASSLTPGLAGGQNEQYF
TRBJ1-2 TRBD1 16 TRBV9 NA TGTGCCAGCAGCGCCCGGGACAGGGGGCGGGCGGATGGCTACACCTTC CASSARDRGRADGYTF
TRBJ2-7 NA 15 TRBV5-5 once TGTGCCAGCAGCTCCCCCCGGGACATCGGCTACGAGCAGTACTTC CASSSPRDIGYEQYF
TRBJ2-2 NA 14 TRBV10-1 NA TGCGCCAGCAGTGAGTTGGCGGGGATGGGGGAGCTGTTTTTT CASSELAGMGELFF
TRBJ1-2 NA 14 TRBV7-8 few TGTGCCAGCAGCTTAGGACGGAGGACGCGGGGCTACACCTTC CASSLGRRTRGYTF
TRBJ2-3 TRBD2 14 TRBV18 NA TGTGCCAGCTCACCCGGGACTAGCAGAGATACGCAGTATTTT CASSPGTSRDTQYF
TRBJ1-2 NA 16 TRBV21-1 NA TGTGCCAGCAGCTCGACGGATCCGGCTCCCGACTATGGCTACACCTTC CASSSTDPAPDYGYTF
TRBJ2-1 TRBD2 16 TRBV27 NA TGTGCCAGCAGTTTACCCCTGGGCGGGGGGAACAATGAGCAGTTCTTC CASSLPLGGGNNEQFF
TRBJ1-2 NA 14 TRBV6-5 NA TGTGCCAGCAGAGGACGCGGGCGAAACTATGGCTACACCTTC CASRGRGRNYGYTF
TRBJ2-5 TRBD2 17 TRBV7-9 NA TGTGCCAGCAGCCTAGGGACTAGCGGGAGCCGGACGGAGACCCAGTACTTC CASSLGTSGSRTETQYF
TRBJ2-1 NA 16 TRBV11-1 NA TGTGCCAGCAGCTTATTTACGGGGGCTGGGGCACATGAGCAGTTCTTC CASSLFTGAGAHEQFF
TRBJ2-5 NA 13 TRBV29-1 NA TGCAGCGTTTCACCTGGAAACCATCGGGCCCAGTACTTC CSVSPGNHRAQYF
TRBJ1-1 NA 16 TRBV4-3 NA TGCGCCAGCAGCCAAGTGGTGAGGGGCGTGAACACTGAAGCTTTCTTT CASSQVVRGVNTEAFF
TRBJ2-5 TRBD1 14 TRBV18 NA TGTGCCAGCAAGCTGGACAGGGGGCAAGAGACCCAGTACTTC CASKLDRGQETQYF
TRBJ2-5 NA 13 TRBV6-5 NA TGTGCCAGCAGTTATGGGGGACAAGAGACCCAGTACTTC CASSYGGQETQYF
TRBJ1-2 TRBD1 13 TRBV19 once TGTGCCAGTAGTACCTCGGGACAGGAGAGCTACACCTTC CASSTSGQESYTF
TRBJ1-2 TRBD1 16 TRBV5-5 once TGTGCCAGCAGCTTGGCCGGGGCAGGGGGCAGCTATGGCTACACCTTC CASSLAGAGGSYGYTF
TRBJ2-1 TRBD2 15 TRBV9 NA TGTGCCAGCAGCGTTAGCGGGGGGCTATTGGGTGAGCAGTTCTTC CASSVSGGLLGEQFF
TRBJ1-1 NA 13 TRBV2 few TGTGCCAGCAGCGAGGGCAGGAACACTGAAGCTTTCTTT CASSEGRNTEAFF
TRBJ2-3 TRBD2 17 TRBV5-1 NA TGCGCCAGCAGCTTTAGCGGGGGGGCCGGGGGCACAGATACGCAGTATTTT CASSFSGGAGGTDTQYF
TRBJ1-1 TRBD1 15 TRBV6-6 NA TGTGCCAGCAGTACCGGACAGGGCCAAGGAACTGAAGCTTTCTTT CASSTGQGQGTEAFF
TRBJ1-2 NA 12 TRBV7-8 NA TGTGCCAGCAGCGTGGACACGTATGGCTACACCTTC CASSVDTYGYTF
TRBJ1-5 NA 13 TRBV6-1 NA TGTGCCGTCAGAAGGGGGGGCAATCAGCCCCAGCATTTT CAVRRGGNQPQHF
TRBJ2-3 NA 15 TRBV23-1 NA TGCGCCAGCAGTCAAGAGAGTCAGATCACAGATACGCAGTATTTT CASSQESQITDTQYF
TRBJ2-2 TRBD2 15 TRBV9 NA TGTGCCAGCAGCGTAGGACTAGCGGGGACCGGGGAGCTGTTTTTT CASSVGLAGTGELFF
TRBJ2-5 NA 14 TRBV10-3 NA TGTGCCATCGGGGTAGGCGGTATGGGAGAGACCCAGTACTTC CAIGVGGMGETQYF
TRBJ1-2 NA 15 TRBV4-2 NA TGTGCCAGCAGCCAAGATCCGACAGTCAGCTATGGCTACACCTTC CASSQDPTVSYGYTF
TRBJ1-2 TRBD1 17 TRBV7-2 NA TGTGCCAGCAGCTTATTTTCGCGGGACAGGGTCCGCTATGGCTACACCTTC CASSLFSRDRVRYGYTF
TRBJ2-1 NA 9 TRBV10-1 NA TGCGCCGGGGAGATTGAGCAGTTCTTC CAGEIEQFF
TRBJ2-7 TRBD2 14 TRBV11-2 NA TGTGCCAGCAGCTTAGTAGCGGGAGGGAGGGAGCAGTACTTC CASSLVAGGREQYF
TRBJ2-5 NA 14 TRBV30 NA TGTGCCTGGAGTTTCGATTTGACACAAGAGACCCAGTACTTC CAWSFDLTQETQYF
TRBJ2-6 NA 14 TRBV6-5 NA TGTGCCAGCAGTTACGTCTCTGGGGCCAACGTCCTGACTTTC CASSYVSGANVLTF
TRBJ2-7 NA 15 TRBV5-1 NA TGCGCCAGCAGCTTGATAGAAACAGGAACCCACGAGCAGTACTTC CASSLIETGTHEQYF
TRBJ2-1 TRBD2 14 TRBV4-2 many TGTGCCAGCAGCCAAACGGGGGGTAGGGATGAGCAGTTCTTC CASSQTGGRDEQFF
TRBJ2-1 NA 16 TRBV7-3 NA TGTGCCAGCAGCTTAAGGGGCAAAAGCCAGTACAATGAGCAGTTCTTC CASSLRGKSQYNEQFF
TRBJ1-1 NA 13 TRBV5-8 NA TGTGCCAGCAGCTTGGCGGCAGGCACTGAAGCTTTCTTT CASSLAAGTEAFF
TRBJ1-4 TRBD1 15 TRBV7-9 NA TGTGCCAGCAGCCTCCTGACAGGGGGAGGGGAAAAACTGTTTTTT CASSLLTGGGEKLFF
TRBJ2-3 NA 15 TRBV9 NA TGTGCCAGCAGCGTAGCGGGGGACCACACAGATACGCAGTATTTT CASSVAGDHTDTQYF
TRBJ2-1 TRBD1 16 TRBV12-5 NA TGTGCTAGTGGATCCGGGACAGCTAACCTTCTTAATGAGCAGTTCTTC CASGSGTANLLNEQFF
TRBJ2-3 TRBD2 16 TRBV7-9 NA TGTGCCAGCAGCTCTAGCGGGAGTAGAGGCACAGATACGCAGTATTTT CASSSSGSRGTDTQYF